This T cell receptor (beta chain) was found in a study of T-cell memory formation after mild COVID-19. Whole-study context: The TCR clusters were mostly specific to one donor.

This clonotype was detected a few times. Its antigen is not known. Study-wide points: A balance of CD4 and CD8 characterized clones contracting day 15 to 85, whereas later expanders leaned CD4+. Shrinking CD4+ clones were chiefly CM and EM; CD8+ ones were chiefly EMRA.

TCRdb re-analysed the 5' RACE reads in MiXCR, keeping a single row per CDR3 protein. The repertoire has some 110,000 distinct CDR3 sequences, about a sixth of them found once; the top ten carry more than 25%. Input material: PBMCs or a T cell subset sorted from them (not recorded which). This TCR came from an adult woman who had mild COVID-19 (a few samples of this study predate the infection). Cell type and time point are not known.

CDR3 amino acids: CASSQHSPMNTEAFF. The CDR3, as DNA: TGCGCCAGCAGCCAACACAGTCCTATGAACACTGAAGCTTTCTTT. The genes are TRBV4-1 and TRBJ1-1; D remains unclear. V shed 2 bases and J shed 0 bases, with 10 bases lying between them. Germline CDR1 MGHRA, CDR2 YSYEKL. The length of the CDR3 is 15 residues.